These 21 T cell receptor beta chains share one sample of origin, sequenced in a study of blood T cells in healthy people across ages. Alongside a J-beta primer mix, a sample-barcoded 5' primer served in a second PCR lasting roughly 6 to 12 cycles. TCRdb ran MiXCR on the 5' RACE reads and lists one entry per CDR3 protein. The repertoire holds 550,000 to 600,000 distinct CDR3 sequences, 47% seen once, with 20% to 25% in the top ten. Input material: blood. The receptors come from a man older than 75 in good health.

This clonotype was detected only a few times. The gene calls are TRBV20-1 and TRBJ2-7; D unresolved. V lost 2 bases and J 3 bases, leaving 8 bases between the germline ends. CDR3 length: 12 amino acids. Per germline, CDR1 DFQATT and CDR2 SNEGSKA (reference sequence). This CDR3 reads CSARLPNYEQYF. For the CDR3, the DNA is TGCAGTGCTAGACTACCCAACTACGAGCAGTACTTC.

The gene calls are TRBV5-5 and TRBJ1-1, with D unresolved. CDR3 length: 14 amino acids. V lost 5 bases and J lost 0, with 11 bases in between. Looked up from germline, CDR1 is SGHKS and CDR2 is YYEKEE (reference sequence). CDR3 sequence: CASSLQGMNTEAFF. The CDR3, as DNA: TGTGCCAGCAGTTTACAAGGCATGAACACTGAAGCTTTCTTT.

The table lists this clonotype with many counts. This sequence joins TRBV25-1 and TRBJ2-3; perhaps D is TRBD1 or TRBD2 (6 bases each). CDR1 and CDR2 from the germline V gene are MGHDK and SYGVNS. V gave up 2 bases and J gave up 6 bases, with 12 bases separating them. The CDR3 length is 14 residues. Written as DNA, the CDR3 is TGTGCCAGCAGTGAACGGGGGCCCCTGGATACGCAGTATTTT. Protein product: CASSERGPLDTQYF.

The CDR3 loop reads CASSLVAAAYSNQPQHF. The CDR3 bases are TGTGCCAGCAGCTTAGTGGCGGCAGCATATAGCAATCAGCCCCAGCATTTT. The chain employs TRBV7-2 and TRBJ1-5; unclear D gene. The CDR3 length is 17 residues. Germline CDR1 reads SGHTA; CDR2 reads FQGNSA. Deletions cut 1 base from V and 0 bases from J, with 13 bases between.

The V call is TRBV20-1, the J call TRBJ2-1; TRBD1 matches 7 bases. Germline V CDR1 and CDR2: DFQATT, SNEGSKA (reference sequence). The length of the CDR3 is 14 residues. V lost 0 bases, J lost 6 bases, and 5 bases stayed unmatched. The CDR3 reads CSAREGGLINEQFF. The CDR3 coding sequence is TGCAGTGCTAGAGAAGGGGGCCTTATCAATGAGCAGTTCTTC.

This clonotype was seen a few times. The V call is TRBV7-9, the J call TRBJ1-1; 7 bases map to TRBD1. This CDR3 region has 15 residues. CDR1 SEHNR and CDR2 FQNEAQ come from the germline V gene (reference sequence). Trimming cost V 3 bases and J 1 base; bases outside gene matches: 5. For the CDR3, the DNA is TGTGCCAGCAGCTTGATTGCAGGGGGGAACACTGAAGCTTTCTTT. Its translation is CASSLIAGGNTEAFF.

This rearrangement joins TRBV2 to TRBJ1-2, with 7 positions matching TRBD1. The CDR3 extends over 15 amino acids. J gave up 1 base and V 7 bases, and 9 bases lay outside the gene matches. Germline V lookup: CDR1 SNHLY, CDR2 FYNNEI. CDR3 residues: CASNRGDRYNYGYTF. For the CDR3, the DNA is TGTGCCAGCAACCGAGGGGACAGATATAACTATGGCTACACCTTC.

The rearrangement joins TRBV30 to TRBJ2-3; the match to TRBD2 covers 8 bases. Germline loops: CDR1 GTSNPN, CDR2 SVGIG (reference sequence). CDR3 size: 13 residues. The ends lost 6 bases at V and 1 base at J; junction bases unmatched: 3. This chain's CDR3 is CACTSGRTDTQYF. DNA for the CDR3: TGTGCCTGTACTAGCGGACGCACAGATACGCAGTATTTT.

The CDR3 DNA reads TGTGCCAGCAGTAGGGCCGGCCTTACCTACGAGCAGTACTTC. It encodes CASSRAGLTYEQYF. The chain joins TRBV25-1 to TRBJ2-7, with no clear D. V gave up 5 bases and J gave up 2 bases, with 13 bases separating them. Germline lookup yields CDR1 MGHDK and CDR2 SYGVNS. The CDR3 runs to 14 residues.

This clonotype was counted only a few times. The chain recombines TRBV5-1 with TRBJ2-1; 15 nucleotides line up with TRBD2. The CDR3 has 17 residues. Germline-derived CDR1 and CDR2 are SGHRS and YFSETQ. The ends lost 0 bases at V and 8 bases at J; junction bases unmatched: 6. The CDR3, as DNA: TGCGCCAGCAGCTTGGGTGGACTAGCGGGGGGGCAGGATGAGCAGTTCTTC. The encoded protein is CASSLGGLAGGQDEQFF. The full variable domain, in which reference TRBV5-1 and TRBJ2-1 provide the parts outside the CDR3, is KAGVTQTPRYLIKTRGQQVTLSCSPISGHRSVSWYQQTPGQGLQFLFEYFSETQRNKGNFPGRFSGRQFSNSRSEMNVSTLELGDSALYLCASSLGGLAGGQDEQFFGPGTRLTVL.

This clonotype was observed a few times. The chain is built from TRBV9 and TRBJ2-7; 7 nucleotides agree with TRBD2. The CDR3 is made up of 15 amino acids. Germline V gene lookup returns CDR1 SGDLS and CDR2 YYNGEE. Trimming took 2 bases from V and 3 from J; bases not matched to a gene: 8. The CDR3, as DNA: TGTGCCAGCAGCGTGGCTAGCGGAGAGTTCTACGAGCAGTACTTC. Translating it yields CASSVASGEFYEQYF.

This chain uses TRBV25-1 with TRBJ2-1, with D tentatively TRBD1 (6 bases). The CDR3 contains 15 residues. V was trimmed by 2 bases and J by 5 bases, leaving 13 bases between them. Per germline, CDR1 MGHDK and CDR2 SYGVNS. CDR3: CASSEPGHRNNEQFF. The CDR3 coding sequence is TGTGCCAGCAGTGAACCGGGACACCGCAACAATGAGCAGTTCTTC.

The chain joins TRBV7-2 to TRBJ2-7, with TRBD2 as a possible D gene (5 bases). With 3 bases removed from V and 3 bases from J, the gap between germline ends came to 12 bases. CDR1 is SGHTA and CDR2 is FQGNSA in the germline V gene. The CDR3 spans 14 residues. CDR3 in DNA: TGTGCCAGCAGCTTCCGAGGGAGTTACTACGAGCAGTACTTC. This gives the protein CASSFRGSYYEQYF.

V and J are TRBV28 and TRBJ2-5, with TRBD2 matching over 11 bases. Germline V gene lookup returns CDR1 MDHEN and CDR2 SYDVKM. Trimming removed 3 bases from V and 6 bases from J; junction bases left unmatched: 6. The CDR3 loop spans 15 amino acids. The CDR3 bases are TGTGCCAGCAGTTTTCATAGCGGGGGGGCAAAGACCCAGTACTTC. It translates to CASSFHSGGAKTQYF.

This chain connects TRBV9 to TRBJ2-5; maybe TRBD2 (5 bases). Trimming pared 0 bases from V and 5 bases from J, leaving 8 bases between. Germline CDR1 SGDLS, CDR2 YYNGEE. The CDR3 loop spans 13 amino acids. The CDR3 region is CASSVEAAETQYF. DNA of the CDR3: TGTGCCAGCAGCGTAGAAGCGGCGGAGACCCAGTACTTC.

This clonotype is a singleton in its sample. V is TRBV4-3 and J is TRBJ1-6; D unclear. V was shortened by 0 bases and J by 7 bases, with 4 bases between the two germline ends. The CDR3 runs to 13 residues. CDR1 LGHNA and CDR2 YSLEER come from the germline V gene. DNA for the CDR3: TGCGCCAGCAGCCAAGAGGAGAATTCACCCCTCCACTTT. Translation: CASSQEENSPLHF.

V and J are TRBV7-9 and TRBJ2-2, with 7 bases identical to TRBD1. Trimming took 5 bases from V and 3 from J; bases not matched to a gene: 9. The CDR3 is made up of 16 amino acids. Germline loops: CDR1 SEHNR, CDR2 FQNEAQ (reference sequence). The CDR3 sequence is CASSTQQGPYTGELFF. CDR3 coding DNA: TGTGCCAGCAGCACCCAACAGGGGCCGTACACCGGGGAGCTGTTTTTT.

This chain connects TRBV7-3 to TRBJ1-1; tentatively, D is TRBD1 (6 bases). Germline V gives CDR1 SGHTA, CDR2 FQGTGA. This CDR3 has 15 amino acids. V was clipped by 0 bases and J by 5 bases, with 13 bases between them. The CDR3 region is CASSLTRTVGTEAFF. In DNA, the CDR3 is TGTGCCAGCAGCTTAACGCGGACAGTAGGAACTGAAGCTTTCTTT. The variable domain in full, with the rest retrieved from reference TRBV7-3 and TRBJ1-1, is GAGVSQTPSNKVTEKGKYVELRCDPISGHTALYWYRQSLGQGPEFLIYFQGTGAADDSGLPNDRFFAVRPEGSVSTLKIQRTERGDSAVYLCASSLTRTVGTEAFFGQGTRLTVV.

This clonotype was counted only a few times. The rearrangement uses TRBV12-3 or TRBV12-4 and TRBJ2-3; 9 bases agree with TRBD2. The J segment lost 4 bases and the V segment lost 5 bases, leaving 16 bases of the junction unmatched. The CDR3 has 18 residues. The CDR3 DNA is TGTGCCAGCAGTCCCCGGTTTATGGGGCGGGGGGGCGCAGATACGCAGTATTTT. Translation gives CASSPRFMGRGGADTQYF.

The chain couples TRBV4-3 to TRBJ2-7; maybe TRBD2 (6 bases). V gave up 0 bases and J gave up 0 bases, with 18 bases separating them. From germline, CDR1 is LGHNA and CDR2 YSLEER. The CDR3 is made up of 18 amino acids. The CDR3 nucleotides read TGCGCCAGCAGCCAAGACCTAACGGGACTCCGGAGCTCCTACGAGCAGTACTTC. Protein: CASSQDLTGLRSSYEQYF.

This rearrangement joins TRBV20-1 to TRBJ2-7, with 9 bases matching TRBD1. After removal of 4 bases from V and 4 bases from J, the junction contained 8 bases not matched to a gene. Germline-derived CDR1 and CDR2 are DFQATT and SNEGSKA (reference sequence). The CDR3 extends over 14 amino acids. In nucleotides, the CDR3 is TGCAGTGCTACCCCGGACAGGGGAGGTTACGAGCAGTACTTC. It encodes CSATPDRGGYEQYF.